What follows describes a single TCR beta chain. This sample was included in a study of blood T cell repertoires in COVID-19. As handled by the study authors: From reference gene primer amplification, estimates of nucleated cell counts were derived. The data were produced by immunoSEQ multiplex PCR, yet TCRdb's version contains in-frame clones alone and is incomplete. V and J calls plus clone size are reproduced from that table; the DNA served to infer D and trimming. This sample has under 200,000 clones, with roughly 86% found just once. The germline CDR1 and CDR2 sequences are SGHVS and FQNEAQ. Trimming stripped 5 bases from V and 0 bases from J, with 9 bases between. The CDR3 runs to 14 residues.

The receptor was derived from a man aged 60 to 69 with COVID-19, enrolled during active disease. The chain couples TRBV7-8 to TRBJ2-3, with D maybe TRBD1 (5 bases). Sequencing was performed on peripheral blood. The CDR3 DNA reads as TGTGCCAGCAGCGTCCAGGGTAGCACAGATACGCAGTATTTT. As protein: CASSVQGSTDTQYF.